This TCR beta chain came from a study of lymphopenia after photon versus proton radiotherapy (dated by TCRdb to about 2019). Some background on the complete study: Photon and proton radiation therapy were compared by the study for their immunological effects in patients with gastrointestinal tumors who developed high-grade lymphopenia. The goal of the study was to characterize the differences between the two radiation modalities in how they affect the immune system. The 20 or so patients in the cohort had gastrointestinal tumors, were treated with either photon or proton therapy, and subsequently developed lymphopenia. Findings and caveats that apply to the study as a whole: During treatment, patients who received proton therapy stayed relatively stable, whereas patients who received photon therapy lost naive T cells and TCR diversity and gained effector/memory populations. Among patients across the cohort who died, overall survival time showed an inverse correlation with a larger post-nadir drop in TCR diversity. After the lymphocyte count nadir, photon-treated repertoires showed oligoclonal expansion, especially of CD8+ Temra cells, which drove the drop in diversity. The survival association was assessed only in patients who died, and better survival with proton therapy was presented by the authors as a possibility rather than a demonstrated result.

CDR1 and CDR2 (MDHEN, SYDVKM) derive from the germline V gene. After removal of 8 bases from V and 0 bases from J, the junction retains 12 bases not matched to a gene. The CDR3 goes from the cysteine to the phenylalanine over 16 residues. Only the CDR3 DNA stays, 48 bases, in frame from base 1. Library preparation employed the immunoSEQ multiplex PCR assay. T cell repertoires were profiled by deep sequencing of rearranged TCR beta loci, alongside multiparametric flow cytometry. TCRdb stores this immuneACCESS table with in-frame sequences only. Part of the clones is absent; in the studies checked, under half of the shortfall reflects unresolved V genes, and no reason is known for the rest. Counted in this sample were around 26,000 clones; about 82% of them appeared once. The top ten constitute around 20% of the sample. This clone came up once. The specificity of this receptor is unknown. No base-level quality is on record; no much larger clone is a single base apart.

The receptor comes from an older woman with pancreatic cancer. Here the sequenced sample was peripheral blood, taken from a patient treated with proton-based radiotherapy. The V and J segments used are TRBV28 and TRBJ1-1, and TRBD1 aligns with 7 junction nucleotides. CDR3 reads: CASRNKGQLMNTEAFF. The DNA reads as follows: TGTGCCAGCCGGAATAAGGGACAGCTCATGAACACTGAAGCTTTCTTT.